Listed below are T cell receptor beta chains from one sample, sequenced in a study of T-cell memory formation after mild COVID-19. A single record per CDR3 protein comes from TCRdb applying MiXCR to the 5' RACE reads. The sample shows fewer than 550,000 distinct CDR3 sequences, 15% to 20% of them seen only once. The sample taken for sequencing was PBMCs or a T cell subset sorted from them (not recorded which). The receptors come from an adult woman who had mild COVID-19 (a few samples of this study predate the infection). Cell type and time point are not known. Both conserved end residues are part of each CDR3. Part of the rows lack a size; the others show once, few, many or a class for expanded clones.

clone size: .; V gene: TRBV18; CDR3 protein: CASSPATSRDEQYF
clone size: .; V gene: TRBV5-1; CDR3 protein: CASSLRGPPYEQYF
clone size: .; V gene: TRBV20-1; CDR3 protein: CSARDRRGQGGANEQFF
clone size: few; V gene: TRBV3-1; CDR3 protein: CASSQVSSGYNEQFF
clone size: many; V gene: TRBV7-6; CDR3 protein: CASSLARTDTQYF
clone size: .; V gene: TRBV7-2; CDR3 protein: CASSPQAGGALGIQYF
clone size: few; V gene: TRBV19; CDR3 protein: CASSISMGGPGTGELFF
clone size: .; V gene: TRBV15; CDR3 protein: CATSRDLGSTNYGYTF
clone size: few; V gene: TRBV20-1; CDR3 protein: CSARDVQGYEQYF
clone size: .; V gene: TRBV24-1; CDR3 protein: CATSEAGSGGNEQFF
clone size: few; V gene: TRBV29-1; CDR3 protein: CSVELGERQFF
clone size: few; V gene: TRBV4-2; CDR3 protein: CASSQVVIAGGLGEQFF
clone size: .; V gene: TRBV20-1; CDR3 protein: CSATPGAGRETQYF
clone size: .; V gene: TRBV29-1; CDR3 protein: CSVEVSMNTEAFF
clone size: many; V gene: TRBV11-2; CDR3 protein: CASSLDRGGNEQFF
clone size: .; V gene: TRBV7-7; CDR3 protein: CASSFGRTGGRYEQYF
clone size: .; V gene: TRBV30; CDR3 protein: CAWTPGTQAIEQYF
clone size: .; V gene: TRBV12-3/TRBV12-4; CDR3 protein: CASSSLMGGETEAFF
clone size: .; V gene: TRBV10-3; CDR3 protein: CAISESRGVGEQFF
clone size: .; V gene: TRBV5-1; CDR3 protein: CASSGLAGGSADTQYF
clone size: few; V gene: TRBV3-1; CDR3 protein: CASSPKMERGLTGELFF
clone size: .; V gene: TRBV10-3; CDR3 protein: CAISGGGAMSSPLHF
clone size: few; V gene: TRBV7-2; CDR3 protein: CASSFIGEETQYF
clone size: .; V gene: TRBV5-1; CDR3 protein: CASSHQLAGGEEQYF
clone size: .; V gene: TRBV7-3; CDR3 protein: CASSLGDLGDRFF
clone size: .; V gene: TRBV12-3/TRBV12-4; CDR3 protein: CASRKDRGEQYF
clone size: .; V gene: TRBV21-1; CDR3 protein: CASSRTEYNEQFF
clone size: .; V gene: TRBV7-8; CDR3 protein: CASSLEGLGNEQFF
clone size: medium-sized; V gene: TRBV5-1; CDR3 protein: CASSFGQPGELFF
clone size: .; V gene: TRBV7-3; CDR3 protein: CASSSAAGPGGNIQYF
clone size: few; V gene: TRBV7-2; CDR3 protein: CASSLVGTGGSRSYGYTF
clone size: .; V gene: TRBV24-1; CDR3 protein: CATLGTGGKNIQYF
clone size: .; V gene: TRBV7-2; CDR3 protein: CASSLADRNQPQHF
clone size: .; V gene: TRBV12-3/TRBV12-4; CDR3 protein: CASSFSVAPGQNEQFF
clone size: .; V gene: TRBV5-1; CDR3 protein: CASSLLGGPYTEAFF
clone size: .; V gene: TRBV12-3/TRBV12-4; CDR3 protein: CASSDLRPGRGETQYF